Following are 18 T cell receptor beta chains from one sample sequenced in a study of naive and memory T cell subsets. Whole blood, about 2.5 ml, came from adult healthy volunteers. Blood and skin TCR RNA was reverse transcribed with alpha and beta constant primers. Each CDR3 protein is one row after TCRdb ran MiXCR on the 5' RACE reads. The profile shows approximately 24,000 distinct CDR3 sequences, 20% to 25% of them singletons. The receptor source for this set is a female donor in good health.

By sample share, this clonotype is medium-sized. This chain joins TRBV7-2 and TRBJ1-5; 8 bases are shared with TRBD1. CDR1 is SGHTA, CDR2 FQGNSA, per germline. CDR3 length: 15 amino acids. Trimming at V came to 3 bases and at J to 3 bases, leaving 4 bases not matched to a gene. The CDR3 protein is CASSFGTGPNQPQHF. The CDR3 nucleotides read TGTGCCAGCAGCTTTGGGACAGGCCCCAATCAGCCCCAGCATTTT.

This clonotype was seen a handful of times. The V call is TRBV6-5, the J call TRBJ2-1; the D gene is possibly TRBD1 (5 bases). Between the trimmed V and J ends, which lost 5 bases and 8 bases, there was a span of 16 bases. CDR3 length: 14 amino acids. CDR1 and CDR2 (germline): MNHEY, SVGAGI. The CDR3 region is CASSTSQASDEQFF. The CDR3 DNA follows: TGTGCCAGCAGTACCTCACAGGCCAGCGATGAGCAGTTCTTC.

V and J are TRBV5-1 and TRBJ2-7, with a tentative D call TRBD1 (5 bases). Trimming left V 1 base short and J 1 base short, with 9 bases between. Germline V gives CDR1 SGHRS, CDR2 YFSETQ. This CDR3 spans 14 amino acids. Written as DNA, the CDR3 is TGCGCCAGCAGCTTGAGTGGACAATCCTACGAGCAGTACTTC. Residues: CASSLSGQSYEQYF.

This clonotype was observed at least ten times. The chain carries TRBV12-3 or TRBV12-4 and TRBJ1-1; D remains unclear. V lost 7 bases and J 1 base, leaving 25 bases between the germline ends. CDR3 length: 18 residues. CDR3 amino acids: CASTPELPRAVGNTEAFF. The CDR3 DNA reads TGTGCCAGCACCCCTGAGTTGCCGAGGGCAGTAGGGAACACTGAAGCTTTCTTT.

This clonotype is labeled medium-sized (0.01 to 0.1%). The chain employs TRBV5-6 and TRBJ2-7; D is undetermined. Germline V gene lookup returns CDR1 SGHDT and CDR2 YYEEEE. With 2 bases removed from V and 0 bases from J, the gap between germline ends came to 15 bases. The CDR3 runs 16 residues. The CDR3 coding sequence is TGTGCCAGCAGCTTCCGGAGAGCGTATAGCTCCTACGAGCAGTACTTC. It translates to CASSFRRAYSSYEQYF.

Within the sample, this clonotype is medium-sized. The chain combines TRBV6-5 with TRBJ2-3; 12 nucleotides match TRBD2. J lost 0 bases, V lost 6 bases, and 7 bases had no gene match. This CDR3 region has 17 residues. In germline, CDR1 is MNHEY, CDR2 SVGAGI. The CDR3: CASRTSGGPRSTDTQYF. As DNA, the CDR3 is TGTGCCAGCAGGACTAGCGGGGGCCCGAGGAGCACAGATACGCAGTATTTT.

This chain links TRBV29-1 with TRBJ2-3; no clear D gene. Germline V CDR1 and CDR2: SQVTM, ANQGSEA. Trimming shortened V by 3 bases and J by 1 base, and 11 bases separated the two germline ends. The CDR3 loop spans 14 amino acids. The CDR3 DNA sequence: TGCAGCGTTGAGGTGGATGGGGGCACAGATACGCAGTATTTT. Its protein product is CSVEVDGGTDTQYF.

For the CDR3, the DNA is TGTGCCAGCAGCCGCACCAGTTCTAGCGGGCCCTACAATGAGCAGTTCTTC. As protein: CASSRTSSSGPYNEQFF. The V call is TRBV11-3, the J call TRBJ2-1; 8 nucleotides agree with TRBD2. The junction had 11 bases not matched to a gene; V was cut back by 5 bases and J by 2 bases. Germline V gene sequence: CDR1 SGHNT, CDR2 YENEEA. CDR3 length: 17 residues.

Judged by abundance, this clonotype is medium-sized (0.01 to 0.1%). This chain joins TRBV5-8 and TRBJ2-3; 8 nucleotides line up with TRBD1. The CDR3 contains 14 residues. Germline CDR1 reads SGHTS; CDR2 reads YDEGEE. V was clipped by 1 base and J by 7 bases; unmatched bases: 5. CDR3 sequence: CASSLSGGGNTQYF. CDR3 nucleotide sequence: TGTGCCAGCAGCTTGTCAGGGGGCGGGAATACGCAGTATTTT.

This clonotype was seen a few times. This clone may be a read error of a much larger clone one base away. V gene TRBV29-1 combines with J gene TRBJ2-1; D may be TRBD2 (6 bases). This CDR3 is 12 amino acids long. Germline V gene lookup returns CDR1 SQVTM and CDR2 ANQGSEA. CDR3 loop: CSVEDQCGEYGF. The CDR3 DNA follows: TGCAGCGTTGAAGATCAATGCGGGGAGTACGGCTTC.

The rearrangement joins TRBV20-1 to TRBJ2-7; D gene uncertain. Per the germline V gene, CDR1 is DFQATT and CDR2 is SNEGSKA (reference sequence). The CDR3 totals 13 residues. Trimming took off 2 bases at V and 6 bases at J, with 14 bases between the two ends. The CDR3 loop is CSARPDAKVEQYF. CDR3 bases: TGCAGTGCTAGACCGGATGCGAAGGTCGAGCAGTACTTC.

This clonotype was seen many times. V is TRBV20-1 and J is TRBJ1-5; 7 positions match TRBD1. Per the germline V gene, CDR1 is DFQATT and CDR2 is SNEGSKA (reference sequence). The CDR3 covers 14 residues. Trimming removed 3 bases from V and 3 bases from J; junction bases left unmatched: 5. The CDR3 reads CSARGDRDNQPQHF. The CDR3 DNA reads as TGCAGTGCTAGGGGTGACAGGGACAATCAGCCCCAGCATTTT.

The V and J genes are TRBV6-2 or TRBV6-3 and TRBJ2-7; no definite D call. V gave up 3 bases and J gave up 4 bases, with 10 bases separating them. The CDR3 has 13 amino acids. Germline CDR1 reads MNHEY; CDR2 reads SVGEGT. The DNA for the CDR3 is TGTGCCAGCAGTTATGTGGGAACTTACGAGCAGTACTTC. It codes for CASSYVGTYEQYF.

This clonotype was picked up many times. The chain combines TRBV27 with TRBJ2-4, with D possibly matching TRBD1 (7 bases). The V end was cut by 9 bases, the J end by 12 bases, with 15 bases between. The CDR3 loop spans 11 amino acids. The germline V gene encodes CDR1 MNHEY and CDR2 SMNVEV (reference sequence). The CDR3 sequence is CASGQGGNQYF. The CDR3 nucleotides read TGTGCCAGTGGTCAGGGGGGTAATCAGTACTTC.

In the case of this clonotype: This sequence may be a read error, since a much larger clone differs from it by one base. V gene TRBV7-3 combines with J gene TRBJ1-1, with a tentative D call TRBD1 (6 bases). Germline V gene sequence: CDR1 SGHTA, CDR2 FQGTGA. This CDR3 comprises 13 residues. V was trimmed by 6 bases and J by 7 bases, leaving 15 bases between them. This CDR3 is CASREGHCSEAFF. CDR3 in DNA: TGTGCCAGCAGGGAGGGACACTGTAGTGAAGCTTTCTTT.

The genes are TRBV12-5 and TRBJ2-1, with TRBD1 matching 7 bases. The length of the CDR3 is 14 residues. CDR1 is LGHNT and CDR2 is FRNRAP in the germline V gene. J gave up 5 bases and V 5 bases, and 6 bases lay outside the gene matches. CDR3 bases: TGTGCTAGTGGTACCGACAGGGTAGACAATGAGCAGTTCTTC. Its protein is CASGTDRVDNEQFF.

The DNA of the CDR3 is TGCAGCGTTGAAGATGTTAAGGGGGGGGATTACGAGACCCAGTACTTC. This encodes CSVEDVKGGDYETQYF. The rearrangement uses TRBV29-1 and TRBJ2-5; the D gene is possibly TRBD2 (7 bases). Germline V gene lookup returns CDR1 SQVTM and CDR2 ANQGSEA. Trimming took 0 bases from V and 5 from J, leaving 19 bases between them. The CDR3 extends over 16 amino acids.

This clonotype was seen at least ten times. This sequence joins TRBV5-6 and TRBJ2-1; no clear D. CDR1 is SGHDT, CDR2 YYEEEE, per germline. The CDR3 runs 14 residues. The V and J ends lost 0 bases and 5 bases respectively, with 9 bases between them. The DNA for the CDR3 is TGTGCCAGCAGCTTGGCACTGGCTCACAATGAGCAGTTCTTC. It encodes CASSLALAHNEQFF.